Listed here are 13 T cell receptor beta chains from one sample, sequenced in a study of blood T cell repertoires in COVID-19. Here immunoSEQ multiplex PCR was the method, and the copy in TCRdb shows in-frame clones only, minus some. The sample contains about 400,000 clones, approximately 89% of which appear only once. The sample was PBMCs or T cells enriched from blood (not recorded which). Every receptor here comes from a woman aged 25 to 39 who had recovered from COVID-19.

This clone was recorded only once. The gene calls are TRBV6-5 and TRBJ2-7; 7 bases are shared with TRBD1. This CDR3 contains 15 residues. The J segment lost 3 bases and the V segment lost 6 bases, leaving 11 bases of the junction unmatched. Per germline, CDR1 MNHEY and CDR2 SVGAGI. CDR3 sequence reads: CASSHPPRQGYEQYF. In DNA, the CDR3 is TGTGCCAGCAGCCACCCCCCACGACAGGGCTACGAGCAGTACTTC.

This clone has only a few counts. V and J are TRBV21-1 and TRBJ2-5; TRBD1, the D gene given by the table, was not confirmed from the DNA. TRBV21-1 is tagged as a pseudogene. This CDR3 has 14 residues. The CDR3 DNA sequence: TGTGCCAGCAGCAAAGGACAGGGGGGGGAGACCCAGTACTTC. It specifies CASSKGQGGETQYF.

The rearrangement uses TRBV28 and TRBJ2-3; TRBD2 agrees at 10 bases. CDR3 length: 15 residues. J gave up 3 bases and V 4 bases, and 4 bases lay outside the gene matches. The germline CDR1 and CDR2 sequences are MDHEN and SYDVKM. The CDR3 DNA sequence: TGTGCCAGCAGTTCCCCTAGCGGGAGAACAGATACGCAGTATTTT. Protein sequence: CASSSPSGRTDTQYF.

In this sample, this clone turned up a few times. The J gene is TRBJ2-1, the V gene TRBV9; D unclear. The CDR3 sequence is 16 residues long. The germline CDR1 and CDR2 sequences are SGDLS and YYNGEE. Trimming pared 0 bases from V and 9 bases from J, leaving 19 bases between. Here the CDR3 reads CASSVAPQHGTGEQFF. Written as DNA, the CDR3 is TGTGCCAGCAGCGTAGCCCCTCAACACGGAACGGGTGAGCAGTTCTTC.

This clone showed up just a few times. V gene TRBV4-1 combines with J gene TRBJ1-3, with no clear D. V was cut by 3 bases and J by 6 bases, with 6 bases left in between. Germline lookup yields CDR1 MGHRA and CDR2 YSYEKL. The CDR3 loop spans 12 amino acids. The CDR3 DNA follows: TGCGCCAGCAGCCAGGAGGAAAACACCATATATTTT. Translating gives CASSQEENTIYF.

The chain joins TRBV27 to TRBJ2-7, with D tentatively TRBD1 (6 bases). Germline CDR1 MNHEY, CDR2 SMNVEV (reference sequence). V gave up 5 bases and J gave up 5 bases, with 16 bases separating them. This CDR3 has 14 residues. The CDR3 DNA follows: TGTGCCAGCAGTCCCCACCGACAGGCTAACGAGCAGTACTTC. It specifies CASSPHRQANEQYF.

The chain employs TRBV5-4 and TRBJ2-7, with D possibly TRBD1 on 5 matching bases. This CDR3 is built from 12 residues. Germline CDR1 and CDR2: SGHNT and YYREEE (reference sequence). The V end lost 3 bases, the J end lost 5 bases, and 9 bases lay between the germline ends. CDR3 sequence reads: CASSSTVDEQYF. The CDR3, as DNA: TGTGCCAGCAGCTCGACAGTGGACGAGCAGTACTTC.

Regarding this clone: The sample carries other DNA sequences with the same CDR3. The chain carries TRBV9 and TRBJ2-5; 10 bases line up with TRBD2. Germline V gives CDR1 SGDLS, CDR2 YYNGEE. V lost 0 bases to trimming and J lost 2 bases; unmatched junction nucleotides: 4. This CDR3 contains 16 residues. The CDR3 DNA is TGTGCCAGCAGCGTAGTTGCTAGCGGGGGACAAGAGACCCAGTACTTC. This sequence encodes CASSVVASGGQETQYF.

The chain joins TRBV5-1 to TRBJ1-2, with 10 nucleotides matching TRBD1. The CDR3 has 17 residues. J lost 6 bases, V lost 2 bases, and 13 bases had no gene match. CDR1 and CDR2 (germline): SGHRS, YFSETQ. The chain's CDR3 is CASSFDPGQGLWNGYTF. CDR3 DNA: TGCGCCAGCAGCTTCGATCCGGGACAGGGGCTTTGGAATGGCTACACCTTC. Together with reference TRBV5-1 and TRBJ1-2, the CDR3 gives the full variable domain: KAGVTQTPRYLIKTRGQQVTLSCSPISGHRSVSWYQQTPGQGLQFLFEYFSETQRNKGNFPGRFSGRQFSNSRSEMNVSTLELGDSALYLCASSFDPGQGLWNGYTFGSGTRLTVV.

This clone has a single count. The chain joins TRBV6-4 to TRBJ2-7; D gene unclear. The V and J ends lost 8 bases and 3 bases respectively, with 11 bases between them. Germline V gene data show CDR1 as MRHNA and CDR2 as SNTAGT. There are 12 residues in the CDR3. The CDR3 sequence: CASAPRGYEQYF. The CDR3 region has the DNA TGTGCCAGCGCCCCTCGAGGCTACGAGCAGTACTTC.

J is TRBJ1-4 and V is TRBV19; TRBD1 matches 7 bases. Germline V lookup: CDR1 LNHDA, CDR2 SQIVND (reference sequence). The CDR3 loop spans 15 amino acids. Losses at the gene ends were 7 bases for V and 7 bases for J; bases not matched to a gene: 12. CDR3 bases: TGTGCCAGTATCTCGCGACAGGGAGGAGGTGAAAAACTGTTTTTT. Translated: CASISRQGGGEKLFF.

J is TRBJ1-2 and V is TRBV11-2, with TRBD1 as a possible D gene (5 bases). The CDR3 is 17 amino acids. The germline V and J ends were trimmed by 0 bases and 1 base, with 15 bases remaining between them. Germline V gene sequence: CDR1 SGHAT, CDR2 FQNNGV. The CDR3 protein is CASSLEPGFRINYGYTF. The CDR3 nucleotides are TGTGCCAGCAGCTTAGAGCCAGGGTTCAGAATTAACTATGGCTACACCTTC.

The CDR3 reads CASSLSPGQGPYEQYF. The DNA of the CDR3 is TGTGCCAGCAGCTTAAGTCCAGGACAGGGGCCATACGAGCAGTACTTC. V usage is TRBV11-2 and J usage is TRBJ2-7; 9 positions agree with TRBD1. The CDR3 has 16 residues. The germline V gene encodes CDR1 SGHAT and CDR2 FQNNGV. The V segment lost 2 bases and the J segment 4 bases; nucleotides outside the gene matches: 9.